The following is a T cell receptor (beta chain) sequence with its context. 5'RACE primed from the constant segment yielded TCR alpha and TCR beta cDNA libraries bearing sample barcodes and UMIs. TCRdb reanalysed the 5' RACE reads using MiXCR and keeps one entry per CDR3 protein. This sample yields under 550,000 distinct CDR3 sequences, of which roughly 17% are seen a single time; about 22% belongs to the top ten. V was pared by 3 bases and J by 12 bases, with 14 bases between. This CDR3 contains 12 residues. Germline CDR1 is SEHNR and CDR2 is FQNEAQ (reference sequence). This sample was included in a study of T-cell memory formation after mild COVID-19.

The receptor was derived from a man aged 18 to 35 who had mild COVID-19 (a few samples of this study predate the infection). Cell type and time point are not known. This rearrangement joins TRBV7-9 to TRBJ1-2; D unclear. Sequencing was carried out using PBMCs or a T cell subset sorted from them (not recorded which). CDR3 protein: CASSFSPLSHTF. CDR3 bases: TGTGCCAGCAGCTTTTCCCCCCTCTCCCACACCTTC.